The 18 T cell receptor beta chains reported below all come from one sample, sequenced in a study of CD8+CD57+ T cells in acquired aplastic anemia. Profiling of TCR beta VDJ combinations and CDR3 sequences used genomic DNA as template. Each CDR3 protein is one row after TCRdb ran MiXCR on the reads. This sample has over 150,000 distinct CDR3 sequences, with nearly 65% found just once. The authors sequenced patients whose flow cytometry had shown CD8+CD57+ cell expansion. Sequencing used sorted CD4+, CD8+, or CD8+CD57+ T cells (not recorded which) from PBMCs. The receptors derive from a human donor with aplastic anemia.

The chain employs TRBV2 and TRBJ2-5; 7 positions match TRBD2. V lost 8 bases and J lost 2; bases outside the gene matches: 26. The CDR3 runs to 20 residues. Per germline, CDR1 SNHLY and CDR2 FYNNEI. The DNA for the CDR3 is TGTGCCAGCGGGACTATAAGCTACCATCACCGAAAGAGGACACAAGAGACCCAGTACTTC. Its protein is CASGTISYHHRKRTQETQYF.

Note on this clonotype: Since a much larger clone is just one base distant, this may be a read error. The chain uses TRBV2 and TRBJ2-7; a possible D gene is TRBD1 (6 bases). The CDR3 has 14 amino acids. CDR1 and CDR2 (germline): SNHLY, FYNNEI. The V end was cut by 6 bases, the J end by 5 bases, with 17 bases between. CDR3 residues: CASSSRDMFHEQYF. The CDR3 nucleotides read TGTGCCAGCAGCTCCCGGGACATGTTCCACGAGCAGTACTTC.

The chain uses TRBV2 and TRBJ1-1; D gene uncertain. The V gene lost 4 bases and the J gene lost 2 bases, with 8 bases spanning the gap. The V gene's germline CDR1 is SNHLY and CDR2 FYNNEI. CDR3 length: 13 amino acids. CDR3 bases: TGTGCCAGCAGTGGCCAGTACAACACTGAAGCTTTCTTT. Encoded protein: CASSGQYNTEAFF.

This sequence joins TRBV10-3 and TRBJ2-3, with D unclear. The CDR3 contains 13 residues. V was cut by 11 bases and J by 2 bases, with 14 bases left in between. CDR1 is ENHRY and CDR2 is SYGVKD in the germline V gene. CDR3 bases: TGTGCCCCCCAAGGGCAAAACACAGATACGCAGTATTTT. Residues: CAPQGQNTDTQYF.

The genes are TRBV10-3 and TRBJ1-2; D is perhaps TRBD1 (5 bases). Trimming took off 4 bases at V and 8 bases at J, with 14 bases between the two ends. Germline CDR1 and CDR2: ENHRY and SYGVKD. The CDR3 length is 13 residues. CDR3 sequence reads: CAISGSQGDGYTF. DNA of the CDR3: TGTGCCATCAGTGGGTCACAAGGGGACGGCTACACCTTC.

The chain couples TRBV2 to TRBJ2-2; 8 nucleotides match TRBD2. V shed 5 bases and J 4 bases; nucleotides not matched to a gene: 3. The CDR3 extends over 14 amino acids. Per the germline V gene, CDR1 is SNHLY and CDR2 is FYNNEI. CDR3 sequence: CASSRGLATGELFF. The CDR3 DNA reads TGTGCCAGCAGTCGCGGACTAGCCACCGGGGAGCTGTTTTTT.

In its sample, this clonotype was seen many times. V usage is TRBV6-1 and J usage is TRBJ2-3; the D is unclear. Germline V gene lookup returns CDR1 MNHNS and CDR2 SASEGT. Trimming removed 7 bases at V and 11 bases at J, with 4 bases between. The CDR3 extends over 8 amino acids. CDR3 sequence (DNA): TGTGCCAGCAATGGGCAGTATTTT. As protein: CASNGQYF.

The chain joins TRBV4-3 to TRBJ1-4; perhaps TRBD1 as D (6 bases). With 4 bases removed from V and 3 bases from J, the gap between germline ends came to 12 bases. CDR3 length: 15 residues. Germline CDR1 reads LGHNA; CDR2 reads YSLEER. CDR3 bases: TGCGCCAGCAGCCGAGGGGGGGAGGCTAATGAAAAACTGTTTTTT. Translated, it gives CASSRGGEANEKLFF.

The V and J genes are TRBV20-1 and TRBJ1-2; 10 nucleotides line up with TRBD1. The germline CDR1 and CDR2 sequences are DFQATT and SNEGSKA (reference sequence). V lost 6 bases, J lost 7 bases, and 11 bases stayed unmatched. The CDR3 sequence is 14 residues long. CDR3 protein: CSAPTGGWPGGYTF. The CDR3 bases are TGCAGTGCCCCGACAGGGGGCTGGCCTGGTGGCTACACCTTC.

Details on this clonotype: A read error is likely, as this CDR3 ends without the conserved phenylalanine or tryptophan. The rearrangement uses TRBV25-1 and TRBJ2-3; 13 nucleotides line up with TRBD2. Germline CDR1 is MGHDK and CDR2 is SYGVNS. V gave up 6 bases and J gave up 2 bases; unmatched junction bases: 8. The CDR3 runs to 17 residues. The CDR3 DNA sequence: TGTGCCAGCAGCCAAGGGACTAGCGGGGCTCTCACAGATACGCAGTATCTT. It specifies CASSQGTSGALTDTQYL.

V and J are TRBV10-1 and TRBJ2-1, with 8 bases lining up with TRBD1. With V trimmed by 3 bases and J by 2 bases, 6 bases remained unmatched. The CDR3 is 16 residues long. Germline V gene lookup returns CDR1 WNHNN and CDR2 SYGVQD (reference sequence). The CDR3: CASSDLDRGPYNEQFF. Here the CDR3 DNA reads TGCGCCAGCAGTGACCTTGACAGGGGACCCTACAATGAGCAGTTCTTC.

The rearrangement uses TRBV24-1 and TRBJ2-4; 7 bases fit TRBD2. The germline gives CDR1 KGHDR, CDR2 SFDVKD. V trimming: 3 bases; J trimming: 8 bases; junction bases outside the gene matches: 12. This CDR3 contains 16 residues. In DNA, the CDR3 is TGTGCCACCAGTGATCTACGCGGGGAGGGATGGGACATTCAGTACTTC. This translates into CATSDLRGEGWDIQYF.

The CDR3 is CSAGPGGDEQFF. The CDR3 region has the DNA TGCAGTGCTGGGCCCGGTGGGGATGAGCAGTTCTTC. The chain carries TRBV20-1 and TRBJ2-1, with no clear D. This CDR3 spans 12 amino acids. CDR1 is DFQATT and CDR2 is SNEGSKA in the germline V gene (reference sequence). V gave up 5 bases and J gave up 8 bases, with 13 bases separating them.

The CDR3 bases are TGCAGTGCTAGGGCGGGGGGGCGGGCAGATACGCAGTATTTT. It encodes CSARAGGRADTQYF. The chain joins TRBV20-1 to TRBJ2-3; 9 bases align to TRBD2. Germline CDR1 reads DFQATT; CDR2 reads SNEGSKA (reference sequence). J lost 4 bases, V lost 3 bases, and 5 bases had no gene match. This CDR3 comprises 14 residues.

This clonotype was detected many times. V and J are TRBV20-1 and TRBJ1-2; perhaps TRBD1 as D (5 bases). Germline V lookup: CDR1 DFQATT, CDR2 SNEGSKA (reference sequence). Trimming cost V 6 bases and J 3 bases, with 8 bases left between them. The CDR3 loop spans 11 amino acids. In DNA form, the CDR3 reads TGCAGTGCCCCAGGGTACTATGGCTACACCTTC. It codes for CSAPGYYGYTF.

V and J are TRBV10-3 and TRBJ2-7; 9 nucleotides agree with TRBD1. V was pared by 7 bases and J by 5 bases, with 12 bases of the junction left unmatched. The CDR3 has 15 amino acids. Per germline, CDR1 ENHRY and CDR2 SYGVKD. The CDR3 sequence: CAINGAGTGLNEQYF. Written as DNA, the CDR3 is TGTGCCATCAATGGTGCCGGGACAGGGCTTAACGAGCAGTACTTC.

To note about this clonotype: In this CDR3 the conserved last residue, phenylalanine or tryptophan, is missing, so a read error is likely. V and J are TRBV20-1 and TRBJ2-3, with 8 bases matching TRBD1. The germline gives CDR1 DFQATT, CDR2 SNEGSKA (reference sequence). V lost 1 base and J lost 4; bases outside the gene matches: 7. The CDR3 has 15 amino acids. The DNA of the CDR3 is TGCAGTGCTAGAGGGACAGGGAGTTCTGCAGATACGCAGTATCTT. As protein: CSARGTGSSADTQYL.

Concerning this clonotype: An end of the junction does not agree with germline; a read error may underlie this. The J gene is TRBJ2-7, the V gene TRBV11-2, with TRBD2 as a possible D gene (5 bases). CDR3 size: 15 residues. The V gene's germline CDR1 is SGHAT and CDR2 FQNNGV. DNA of the CDR3: TGCGCCAGCAGCCAAGATCCGACGGGAACCTACGAGCAGTACTTC. This encodes CASSQDPTGTYEQYF.